This entry features one TCR beta chain sequence. V dropped 0 bases and J dropped 5; count of bases not matched to a gene: 10. The CDR3 runs to 17 residues. Germline V gene sequence: CDR1 LNHNV, CDR2 YYDKDF (reference sequence). Using a J-beta primer mix together with a sample-barcoded 5' primer, a second PCR was run for roughly 6 to 12 cycles. TCRdb itself ran the 5' RACE reads through MiXCR, one entry per CDR3 protein. The sample has roughly 800,000 distinct CDR3 sequences; approximately 25% are singletons. This sample was taken from a study of blood T cells in healthy people across ages. This same sample was also taken into another study, of T cells of mothers and their children. According to that study: Related mother-child pairs showed slightly higher but non-significant overlap than unrelated pairs.

The gene calls are TRBV15 and TRBJ1-5; 7 nucleotides align to TRBD1. This receptor was identified in a boy aged 5-17 years in good health. Sequencing input: blood. The DNA of the CDR3 is TGTGCCACCAGCAGAGATCGGGCTGCAGGGGGTCATCAGCCCCAGCATTTT. Translation gives CATSRDRAAGGHQPQHF.